Ten or more counts support the clone carrying this TCR beta chain. TCRdb used MiXCR to call clones anew from the PCR reads. The sample consists of tens of thousands of clones, 20% to 25% of them appearing once. Every patient underwent thyroid surgery untreated. These data are taken from a study of metastatic and nonmetastatic thyroid tumors. The receptor comes from a female donor with papillary thyroid cancer or a benign thyroid nodule (not recorded which). Some clones in this sample may be carry-over from other donors' samples. Sequenced input: adjacent normal tissue.

CDR3 in amino acids: CASSFSRGQPQHF. DNA for the CDR3: TGTGCCAGCAGCTTTAGCCGGGGGCAGCCCCAGCATTTT. The chain employs TRBV5-5 and TRBJ1-5; possibly TRBD1 for D (5 bases). Germline V gene lookup returns CDR1 SGHKS and CDR2 YYEKEE (reference sequence). Trimming pared 2 bases from V and 7 bases from J, leaving 10 bases between. The CDR3 is 13 residues long.